Presented here are 14 T cell receptor beta chains from one specimen sequenced in a study of PD-L1 blockade in urothelial cancer (dated by TCRdb to about 2017). The library was built by means of the immunoSEQ multiplex PCR assay. This immuneACCESS table, as held by TCRdb, lists in-frame sequences with V and J called but not all clones. Of the missing ones, under half trace to an unresolved V gene in checked studies; the others have no known cause. The sample has under 40,000 clones on record, more than 80% of them singletons. The leading ten clones occupy 8.3% of the sample. Sequences were derived from PBMCs, sampled around atezolizumab (anti-PD-L1) treatment. Receptor source: a man between 70 and 80 years old with urothelial cancer.

This clone was detected only once. The chain carries TRBV5-1 and TRBJ2-7; 12 bases are a match to TRBD2. Looked up from germline, CDR1 is SGHRS and CDR2 is YFSETQ. The CDR3 has 15 residues. The V gene end was trimmed by 3 bases and the J gene end by 6 bases; junction bases not matched to a gene: 7. DNA of the CDR3: TGCGCCAGCAGCTGGGCGACTAGCGGGAGCAGCGAGCAGTACTTC. Its protein product is CASSWATSGSSEQYF.

This sequence joins TRBV9 and TRBJ2-3; possible D gene TRBD2, 5 bases. This CDR3 comprises 14 residues. Germline loops: CDR1 SGDLS, CDR2 YYNGEE. The V and J ends lost 4 bases and 2 bases respectively, with 11 bases between them. The CDR3, as DNA: TGTGCCAGCAGCCGGGATAGGGTCACAGATACGCAGTATTTT. As protein: CASSRDRVTDTQYF.

This chain connects TRBV11-2 to TRBJ1-1, with a tentative D call TRBD1 (6 bases). CDR1 and CDR2 (germline): SGHAT, FQNNGV. Trimming left V 6 bases short and J 10 bases short, with 18 bases between. The CDR3 spans 13 residues. CDR3 sequence reads: CASSFSRQVAAFF. Here the CDR3 DNA reads TGTGCCAGCAGTTTTTCTCGACAGGTAGCAGCTTTCTTT.

The gene calls are TRBV5-8 and TRBJ1-4; D ambiguous. Germline V CDR1 and CDR2: SGHTS, YDEGEE. Trimming shortened V by 0 bases and J by 8 bases, and 14 bases separated the two germline ends. The length of the CDR3 is 15 residues. The DNA of the CDR3 is TGTGCCAGCAGCTTGGGAGGGTTGGTAAAGGAAAAACTGTTTTTT. Translation gives CASSLGGLVKEKLFF. Complete variable domain (other parts from reference TRBV5-8 and TRBJ1-4): EAGVTQSPTHLIKTRGQQATLRCSPISGHTSVYWYQQALGLGLQFLLWYDEGEERNRGNFPPRFSGRQFPNYSSELNVNALELEDSALYLCASSLGGLVKEKLFFGSGTQLSVL.

This rearrangement joins TRBV19 to TRBJ1-3, with D tentatively TRBD1 (5 bases). The V and J ends lost 2 bases and 0 bases respectively, with 8 bases between them. Germline CDR1 LNHDA, CDR2 SQIVND (reference sequence). This CDR3 comprises 15 residues. The CDR3 sequence: CASSILRASGNTIYF. The CDR3 DNA follows: TGTGCCAGTAGTATACTCAGGGCCTCTGGAAACACCATATATTTT.

V usage is TRBV5-8 and J usage is TRBJ2-3; 7 bases fit TRBD2. The CDR3 extends over 14 amino acids. The germline CDR1 and CDR2 sequences are SGHTS and YDEGEE. The trim removed 2 bases at V and 3 bases at J, leaving 3 bases unmatched. The CDR3 spells CASSFGGGTDTQYF. CDR3 nucleotides: TGTGCCAGCAGCTTCGGGGGAGGGACAGATACGCAGTATTTT. The full variable domain, completed using reference TRBV5-8 and TRBJ2-3, is EAGVTQSPTHLIKTRGQQATLRCSPISGHTSVYWYQQALGLGLQFLLWYDEGEERNRGNFPPRFSGRQFPNYSSELNVNALELEDSALYLCASSFGGGTDTQYFGPGTRLTVL.

This clone was observed once. This sequence joins TRBV7-8 and TRBJ2-7; no definite D call. Germline-derived CDR1 and CDR2 are SGHVS and FQNEAQ. V was trimmed by 7 bases and J by 0 bases, leaving 16 bases between them. The CDR3 loop spans 15 amino acids. This CDR3 is CASTKTLFNSYEQYF. The CDR3 nucleotides read TGTGCCAGCACCAAGACACTTTTCAACTCCTACGAGCAGTACTTC.

The CDR3 sequence is CASSPPTRDEQYF. The DNA for the CDR3 is TGTGCCAGCAGCCCCCCTACGAGGGACGAGCAGTACTTC. The V and J genes are TRBV7-2 and TRBJ2-7; tentative D call: TRBD2 (5 bases). The CDR3 covers 13 residues. Germline V CDR1 and CDR2: SGHTA, FQGNSA. The V end was cut by 5 bases, the J end by 5 bases, with 13 bases between.

In regard to this clone: This CDR3 is also generated by other DNA sequences in the sample. The chain uses TRBV7-9 and TRBJ2-2; D gene uncertain. V lost 3 bases and J lost 3, with 5 bases in between. Germline V CDR1 and CDR2: SEHNR, FQNEAQ (reference sequence). The CDR3 spans 13 residues. CDR3 region: CASSLVDTGELFF. The CDR3, as DNA: TGTGCCAGCAGCTTGGTAGACACCGGGGAGCTGTTTTTT.

CDR3 residues: CASSFFAGGFGYNEQFF. The CDR3 coding sequence is TGTGCCAGCAGCTTTTTTGCGGGAGGGTTTGGGTACAATGAGCAGTTCTTC. The chain carries TRBV11-2 and TRBJ2-1; 9 bases align to TRBD2. Germline-derived CDR1 and CDR2 are SGHAT and FQNNGV. This CDR3 comprises 17 residues. J gave up 4 bases and V 3 bases, and 10 bases lay outside the gene matches. Complete variable domain (other parts from reference TRBV11-2 and TRBJ2-1): EAGVAQSPRYKIIEKRQSVAFWCNPISGHATLYWYQQILGQGPKLLIQFQNNGVVDDSQLPKDRFSAERLKGVDSTLKIQPAKLEDSAVYLCASSFFAGGFGYNEQFFGPGTRLTVL.

This chain uses TRBV7-9 with TRBJ2-2, with D maybe TRBD2 (6 bases). Trimming removed 6 bases from V and 5 bases from J, with 10 bases in between. CDR3 length: 13 amino acids. From germline, CDR1 is SEHNR and CDR2 FQNEAQ (reference sequence). CDR3 sequence reads: CASRIAETGELFF. The CDR3 nucleotides read TGTGCCAGCAGGATAGCGGAGACCGGGGAGCTGTTTTTT.

This clone was picked up one time. The V call is TRBV2, the J call TRBJ2-3; D possibly corresponds to TRBD2 (6 bases). This CDR3 is 13 amino acids long. Germline loops: CDR1 SNHLY, CDR2 FYNNEI. V lost 4 bases, J lost 13 bases, and 18 bases lay in between. As DNA, the CDR3 is TGTGCCAGCAGTGGACTAGAAGGTATACGGAAGTATTTT. It specifies CASSGLEGIRKYF. The entire variable domain, with the rest obtained from reference TRBV2 and TRBJ2-3, is as follows: EPEVTQTPSHQVTQMGQEVILRCVPISNHLYFYWYRQILGQKVEFLVSFYNNEISEKSEIFDDQFSVERPDGSNFTLKIRSTKLEDSAMYFCASSGLEGIRKYFGPGTRLTVL.

The chain joins TRBV5-8 to TRBJ1-2, with 9 positions matching TRBD1. V lost 3 bases to trimming and J lost 2 bases; unmatched junction nucleotides: 8. Germline CDR1 and CDR2: SGHTS and YDEGEE. The CDR3 consists of 16 residues. The CDR3 reads CASSWDRVSLNYGYTF. The CDR3 DNA sequence: TGTGCCAGCAGCTGGGACAGGGTCTCACTCAACTATGGCTACACCTTC.

This clone was recorded only once. The V gene is TRBV5-1, the J gene TRBJ2-7; 8 bases map to TRBD1. Germline V gene lookup returns CDR1 SGHRS and CDR2 YFSETQ. The V and J ends lost 3 bases and 4 bases, in that order; junction bases with no gene match: 15. This CDR3 has 17 amino acids. Written as DNA, the CDR3 is TGCGCCAGCAGCTGGGGGACAGGACAGGAGGGGGTTTACGAGCAGTACTTC. This encodes CASSWGTGQEGVYEQYF.